This T cell receptor (beta chain) was recorded in a study of post-analysis software for immune sequencing data. The wider study: Multiple sclerosis in the patients followed relapsing-remitting, secondary progressive and progressive-relapsing courses. General study findings and limits: Samples made in the same batch grouped tightly together by F measure. People with multiple sclerosis had a significantly lower normalized Chao1 diversity than controls did. Among four or five TRBV segments more frequent in patients than controls were TRBV5-6, TRBV5-1 and TRBV20-1.

About this clonotype: Its target is not known.

The CDR3 has 15 amino acids. CDR1 LGHNT and CDR2 FRNRAP come from the germline V gene. J gave up 6 bases and V 0 bases, and 5 bases lay outside the gene matches. Prepared libraries of TCR beta cDNA carried unique molecular identifiers. cDNA molecules numbering some 500,000 came from about 0.94 to 9.7 million T cells. TCRdb re-derived calls from the PCR reads in MiXCR, one entry per CDR3 protein. The sample gives about 680,000 distinct CDR3 sequences, 55% to 70% of which show up once; 10% to 12% is in the top ten. This chain links TRBV12-5 with TRBJ2-1; 7 bases agree with TRBD1. The sequenced sample consisted of blood. The TCR comes from a girl between 2 and 10 years old with multiple sclerosis. The CDR3 DNA is TGTGCTAGTGGTTTGGTACGGGCAGGGGGCAATGAGCAGTTCTTC. It is translated as CASGLVRAGGNEQFF.